The 10 T cell receptor beta chains below were found in one sample sequenced in a study of identical twins. MiXCR, run by TCRdb on the 5' RACE reads, gives a single entry per CDR3 protein. The sample contains around 1.7 million distinct CDR3 sequences, 32% of which appear only once. Sequenced: cord blood. These receptors originate from a newborn girl in good health.

There are a few counts of this clonotype. This chain joins TRBV20-1 and TRBJ2-5; D may be TRBD2 (6 bases). Germline V gene lookup returns CDR1 DFQATT and CDR2 SNEGSKA (reference sequence). The CDR3 covers 13 residues. Trimming took off 7 bases at V and 0 bases at J, with 12 bases between the two ends. CDR3 bases: TGCAGTGACACTAGCAGCTACCAAGAGACCCAGTACTTC. The encoded protein is CSDTSSYQETQYF.

The chain links TRBV20-1 to TRBJ1-1; possibly TRBD1 for D (5 bases). From germline, CDR1 is DFQATT and CDR2 SNEGSKA (reference sequence). The CDR3 length is 11 residues. Written as DNA, the CDR3 is TGCAGGATAAGGGGGAACACTGAAGCTTTCTTT. This translates into CRIRGNTEAFF.

This clonotype was seen just once. The junction does not match germline at one end; this may be a read error. The chain is built from TRBV18 and TRBJ1-1; D possibly corresponds to TRBD1 (6 bases). The CDR3 has 15 amino acids. Germline V CDR1 and CDR2: KGHSH, LQKENI. In DNA, the CDR3 is TGTGCCAGCTCACCGGGGCAGGGGATGAACACTGAAGTTTTCTTT. It specifies CASSPGQGMNTEVFF. Full variable domain (remainder filled in from reference TRBV18 and TRBJ1-1): NAGVMQNPRHLVRRRGQEARLRCSPMKGHSHVYWYRQLPEEGLKFMVYLQKENIIDESGMPKERFSAEFPKEGPSILRIQQVVRGDSAAYFCASSPGQGMNTEVFFGQGTRLTVV.

This clonotype was seen only a few times. One base away lies a much larger clone, so this may be a sequencing read error. The chain joins TRBV6-5 to TRBJ1-1; possibly TRBD1 for D (5 bases). With 6 bases removed from V and 1 base from J, the gap between germline ends came to 9 bases. The CDR3 is made up of 13 amino acids. Germline CDR1 MNHEY, CDR2 SVGAGI. As DNA, the CDR3 is TGTGCCAGCAGCCGACAGAGGAACACTGAAGCTTTCTTT. The encoded protein is CASSRQRNTEAFF.

This clonotype turned up a few times. This chain uses TRBV2 with TRBJ1-5, with unresolved D. Per germline, CDR1 SNHLY and CDR2 FYNNEI. The CDR3 runs 15 residues. With 6 bases removed from V and 0 bases from J, the gap between germline ends came to 12 bases. CDR3: CASRAVVYSNQPQHF. In DNA form, the CDR3 reads TGTGCCAGCAGGGCGGTAGTTTATAGCAATCAGCCCCAGCATTTT.

The sample holds a few counts of this clonotype. J is TRBJ1-2 and V is TRBV20-1; unclear D gene. CDR1 is DFQATT, CDR2 SNEGSKA, per germline (reference sequence). The CDR3 loop spans 13 amino acids. V lost 1 base, J lost 4 bases, and 10 bases lay in between. The CDR3 DNA follows: TGCAGTGCTAGAGTTAAAGACTCCTATGGCTACACCTTC. Protein sequence: CSARVKDSYGYTF.

This clonotype has only a few counts. This chain connects TRBV10-2 to TRBJ2-2, with TRBD2 matching 7 bases. CDR3 length: 16 amino acids. Germline values: CDR1 WSHSY, CDR2 SAAADI. V lost 4 bases to trimming and J lost 1 base; unmatched junction nucleotides: 6. The CDR3 bases are TGCGCCAGCAGTGGTCAGGGACTACAGAACACCGGGGAGCTGTTTTTT. It specifies CASSGQGLQNTGELFF.

This clonotype was seen a few times. The V and J genes are TRBV20-1 and TRBJ1-1; D remains unclear. This CDR3 spans 13 amino acids. The germline V gene has CDR1 DFQATT and CDR2 SNEGSKA (reference sequence). Trimming removed 3 bases at V and 1 base at J, with 9 bases between. The CDR3 region has the DNA TGCAGTGCTAGGGACGGGAGGAACACTGAAGCTTTCTTT. Its translation: CSARDGRNTEAFF.

This clonotype was counted only a few times. The chain joins TRBV28 to TRBJ2-7; possible D gene TRBD2, 7 bases. CDR1 and CDR2 (germline): MDHEN, SYDVKM. Trimming took 1 base from V and 0 from J, leaving 13 bases between them. The CDR3 spans 16 residues. The CDR3 DNA reads TGTGCCAGCAGTTTATCGGGGGGCGGGAGCTCCTACGAGCAGTACTTC. Its translation is CASSLSGGGSSYEQYF.

This clonotype was seen many times. The rearrangement links TRBV7-2 to TRBJ2-5; D remains unclear. Germline CDR1 and CDR2: SGHTA and FQGNSA. Trimming pared 1 base from V and 6 bases from J, leaving 3 bases between. The CDR3 is 11 residues long. The CDR3 protein is CASSLGQTQYF. In DNA form, the CDR3 reads TGTGCCAGCAGCTTAGGACAGACCCAGTACTTC.